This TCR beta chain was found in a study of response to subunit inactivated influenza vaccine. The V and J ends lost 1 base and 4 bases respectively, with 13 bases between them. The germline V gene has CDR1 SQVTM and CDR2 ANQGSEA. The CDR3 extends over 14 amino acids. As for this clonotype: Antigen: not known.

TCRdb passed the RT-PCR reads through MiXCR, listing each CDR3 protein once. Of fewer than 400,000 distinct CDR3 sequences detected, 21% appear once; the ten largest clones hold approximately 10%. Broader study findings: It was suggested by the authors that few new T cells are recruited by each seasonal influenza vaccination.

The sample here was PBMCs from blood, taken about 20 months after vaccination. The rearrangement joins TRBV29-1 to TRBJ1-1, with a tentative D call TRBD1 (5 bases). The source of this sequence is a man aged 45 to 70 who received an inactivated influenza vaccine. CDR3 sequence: CSVEAVLGTTEAFF. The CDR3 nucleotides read TGCAGCGTTGAAGCAGTTTTGGGGACCACTGAAGCTTTCTTT.